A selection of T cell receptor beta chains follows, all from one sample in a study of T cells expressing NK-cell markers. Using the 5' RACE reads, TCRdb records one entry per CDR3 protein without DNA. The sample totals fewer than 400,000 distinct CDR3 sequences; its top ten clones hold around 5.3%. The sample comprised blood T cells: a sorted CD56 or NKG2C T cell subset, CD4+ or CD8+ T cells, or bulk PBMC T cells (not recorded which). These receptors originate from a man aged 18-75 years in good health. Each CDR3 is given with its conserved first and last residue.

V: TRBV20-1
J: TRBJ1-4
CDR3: CSARPGAKAEKLFF

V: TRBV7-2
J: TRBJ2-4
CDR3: CASSSTLAGGAKNIQYF

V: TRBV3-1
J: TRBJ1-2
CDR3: CASSQDTGRYGYTF

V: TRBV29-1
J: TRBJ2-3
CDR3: CSVDLGGGPYTDTQYF

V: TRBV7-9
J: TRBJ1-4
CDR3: CASSLGDRVDEKLFF

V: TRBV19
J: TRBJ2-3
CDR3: CASSIKRGYRAGTDTQYF

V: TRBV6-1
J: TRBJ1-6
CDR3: CAGGSYNSPLHF

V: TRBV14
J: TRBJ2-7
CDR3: CASSQAPSYGPVSSYEQYF

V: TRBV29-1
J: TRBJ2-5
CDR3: CSSLPSSGGETQYF

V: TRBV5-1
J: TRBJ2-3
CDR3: CASSVDRPIGTQYF

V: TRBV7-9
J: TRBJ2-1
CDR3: CASSLPRDRGPYNEQFF

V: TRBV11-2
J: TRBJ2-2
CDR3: CASSWSSVGELFF

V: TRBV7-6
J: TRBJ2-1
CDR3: CASSSEGDRGYNEQFF

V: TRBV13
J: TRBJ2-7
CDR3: CASSPLRGSLEQYF

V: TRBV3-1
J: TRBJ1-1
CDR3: CASSPYSLDYTEAFF

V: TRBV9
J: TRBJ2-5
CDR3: CASSVRLGTEGETQYF

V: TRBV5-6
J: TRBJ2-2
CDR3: CASRGQGGSGELFF

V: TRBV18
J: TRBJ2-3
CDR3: CASSPRVASTDTQYF

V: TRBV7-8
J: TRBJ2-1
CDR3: CASSRPLERGGSDEQFF

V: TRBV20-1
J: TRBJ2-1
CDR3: CSASPRGKDEQFF

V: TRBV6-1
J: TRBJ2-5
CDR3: CASRISAGRIETQYF

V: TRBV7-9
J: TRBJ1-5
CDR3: CASSGDLTRQPQHF

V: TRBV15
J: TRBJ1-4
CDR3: CATSRDLSNEKLFF

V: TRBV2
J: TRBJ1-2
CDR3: CASRGDSFLYGYTF

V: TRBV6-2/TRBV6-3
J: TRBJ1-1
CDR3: CASSSTFGVSTEAFF

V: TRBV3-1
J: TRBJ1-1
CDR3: CASSQEPSRTEAFF

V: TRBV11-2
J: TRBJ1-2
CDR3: CASSLAGDVNYGYTF

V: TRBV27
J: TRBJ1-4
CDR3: CASSLSQGNEKLFF

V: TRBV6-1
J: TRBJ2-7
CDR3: CASRPGRWNEQYF

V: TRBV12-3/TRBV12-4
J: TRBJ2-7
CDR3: CASRQSRVYEQYF

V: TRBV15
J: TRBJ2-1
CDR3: CATSRDSGGSRNEQFF

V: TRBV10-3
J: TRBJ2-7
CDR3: CAISYGTASYEQYF

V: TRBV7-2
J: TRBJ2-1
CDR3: CASSLFPGGRGNEQFF

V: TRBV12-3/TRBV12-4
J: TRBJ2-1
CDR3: CASSSGAGYNEQFF

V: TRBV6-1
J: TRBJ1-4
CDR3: CASSRQTGFQEKLFF

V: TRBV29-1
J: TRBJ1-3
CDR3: CSALNPIDSGNTIYF

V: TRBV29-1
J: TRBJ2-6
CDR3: CSVRWGSSSGANVLTF

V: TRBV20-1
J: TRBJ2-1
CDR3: CSASGPTSSYNEQFF

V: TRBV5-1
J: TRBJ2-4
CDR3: CASSSLRGQGNIQYF

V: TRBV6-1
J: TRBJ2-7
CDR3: CASSEDRVAYEQYF

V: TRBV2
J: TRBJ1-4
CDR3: CASSHGAGHEKLFF

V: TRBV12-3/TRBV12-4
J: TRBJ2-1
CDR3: CASSAREGRVGEDQFF

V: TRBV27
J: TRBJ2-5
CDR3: CASSSMRTSGETQYF

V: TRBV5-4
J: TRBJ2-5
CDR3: CASSRSKVRETQYF

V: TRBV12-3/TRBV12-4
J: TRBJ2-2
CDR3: CASTYSLVVGLHTGELFF

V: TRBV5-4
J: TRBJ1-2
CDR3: CASSWTGTGGYTF

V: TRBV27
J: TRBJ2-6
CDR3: CASSLGQGAGGANVLTF

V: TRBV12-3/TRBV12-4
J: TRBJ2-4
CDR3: CASSLARRLAKNIQYF

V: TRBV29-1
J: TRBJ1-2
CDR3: CSVEGRGRDYGYTF

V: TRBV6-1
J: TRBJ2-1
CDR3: CASRLGGGAAYNEQFF

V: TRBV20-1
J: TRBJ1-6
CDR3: CSAIGTARENSPLHF

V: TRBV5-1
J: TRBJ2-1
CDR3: CASSLMPGDGNEQFF

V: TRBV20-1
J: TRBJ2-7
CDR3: CSARRGLAPYEQYF

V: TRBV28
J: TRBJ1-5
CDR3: CASSPPQGDQPQHF

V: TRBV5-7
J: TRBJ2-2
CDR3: CASSSTGPGSCFF

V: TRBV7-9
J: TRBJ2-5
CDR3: CASSPRTSGEGETQYF

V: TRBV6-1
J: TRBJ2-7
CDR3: CASQDRESFYEQYF